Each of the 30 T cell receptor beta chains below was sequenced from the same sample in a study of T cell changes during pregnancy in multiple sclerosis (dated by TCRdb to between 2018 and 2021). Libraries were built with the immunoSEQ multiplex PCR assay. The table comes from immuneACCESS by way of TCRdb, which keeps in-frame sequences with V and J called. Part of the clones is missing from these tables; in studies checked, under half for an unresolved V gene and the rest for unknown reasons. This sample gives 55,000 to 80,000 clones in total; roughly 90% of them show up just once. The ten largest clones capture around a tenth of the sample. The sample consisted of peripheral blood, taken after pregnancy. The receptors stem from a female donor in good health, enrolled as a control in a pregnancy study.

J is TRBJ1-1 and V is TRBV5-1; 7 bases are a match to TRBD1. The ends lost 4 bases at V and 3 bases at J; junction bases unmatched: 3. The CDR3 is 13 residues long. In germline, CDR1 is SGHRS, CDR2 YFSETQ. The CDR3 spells CASSAGQDTEAFF. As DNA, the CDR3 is TGCGCCAGCAGCGCTGGACAGGACACTGAAGCTTTCTTT.

Here the CDR3 reads CASSYSDSSYEQYF. In nucleotides, the CDR3 is TGTGCCAGCAGTTACTCGGACAGCTCCTACGAGCAGTACTTC. This chain uses TRBV6-5 with TRBJ2-7; D possibly corresponds to TRBD1 (6 bases). The length of the CDR3 is 14 residues. V lost 0 bases and J 0 bases, leaving 6 bases between the germline ends. Germline assignment: CDR1 MNHEY and CDR2 SVGAGI.

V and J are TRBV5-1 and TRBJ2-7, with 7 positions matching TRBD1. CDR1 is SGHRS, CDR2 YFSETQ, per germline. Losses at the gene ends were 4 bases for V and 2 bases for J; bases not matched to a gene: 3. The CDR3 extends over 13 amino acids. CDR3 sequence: CASSLTGTYEQYF. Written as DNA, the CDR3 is TGCGCCAGCAGCCTGACAGGGACCTACGAGCAGTACTTC.

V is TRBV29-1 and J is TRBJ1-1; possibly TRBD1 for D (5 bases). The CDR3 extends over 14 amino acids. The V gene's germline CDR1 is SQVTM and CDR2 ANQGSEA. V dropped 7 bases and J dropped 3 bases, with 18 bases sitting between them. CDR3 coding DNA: TGCAGCGGGGTTTTCGGGGGTTTTGACACTGAAGCTTTCTTT. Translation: CSGVFGGFDTEAFF.

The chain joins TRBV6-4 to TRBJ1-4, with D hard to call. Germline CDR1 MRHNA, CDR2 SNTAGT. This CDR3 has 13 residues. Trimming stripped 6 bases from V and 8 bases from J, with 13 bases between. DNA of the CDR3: TGTGCCAGCAGCGAGAGGGTTGGCGAAAAACTGTTTTTT. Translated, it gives CASSERVGEKLFF.

This chain's CDR3 is CSARQGYEQYF. The CDR3 DNA sequence: TGCAGTGCGAGACAGGGCTACGAGCAGTACTTC. The V gene is TRBV20-1, the J gene TRBJ2-7; 7 nucleotides line up with TRBD1. The CDR3 length is 11 residues. From germline, CDR1 is DFQATT and CDR2 SNEGSKA (reference sequence). With V trimmed by 6 bases and J by 3 bases, 2 bases remained unmatched.

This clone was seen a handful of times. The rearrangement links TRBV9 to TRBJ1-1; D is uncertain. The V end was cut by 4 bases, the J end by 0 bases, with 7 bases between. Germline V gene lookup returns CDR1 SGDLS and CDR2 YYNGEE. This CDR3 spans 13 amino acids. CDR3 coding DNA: TGTGCCAGCAGCCCCGGGATGAACACTGAAGCTTTCTTT. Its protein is CASSPGMNTEAFF.

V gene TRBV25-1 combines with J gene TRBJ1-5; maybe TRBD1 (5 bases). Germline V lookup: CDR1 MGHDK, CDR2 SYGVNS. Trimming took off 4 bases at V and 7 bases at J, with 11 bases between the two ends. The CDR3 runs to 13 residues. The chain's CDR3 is CASSAPGQQPQHF. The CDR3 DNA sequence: TGTGCCAGCAGTGCCCCAGGGCAACAGCCCCAGCATTTT.

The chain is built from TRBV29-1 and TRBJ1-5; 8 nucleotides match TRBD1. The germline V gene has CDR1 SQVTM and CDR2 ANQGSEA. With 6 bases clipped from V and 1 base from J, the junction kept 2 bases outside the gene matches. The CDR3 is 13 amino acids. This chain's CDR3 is CSVGQGSNQPQHF. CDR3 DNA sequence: TGCAGCGTAGGACAGGGCAGCAATCAGCCCCAGCATTTT.

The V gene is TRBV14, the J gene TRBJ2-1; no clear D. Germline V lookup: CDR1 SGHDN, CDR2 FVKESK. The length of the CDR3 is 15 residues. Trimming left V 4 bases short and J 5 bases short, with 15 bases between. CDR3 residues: CASSRQATVNNEQFF. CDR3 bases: TGTGCCAGCAGCCGACAAGCCACCGTAAACAATGAGCAGTTCTTC. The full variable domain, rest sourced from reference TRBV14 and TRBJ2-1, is EAGVTQFPSHSVIEKGQTVTLRCDPISGHDNLYWYRRVMGKEIKFLLHFVKESKQDESGMPNNRFLAERTGGTYSTLKVQPAELEDSGVYFCASSRQATVNNEQFFGPGTRLTVL.

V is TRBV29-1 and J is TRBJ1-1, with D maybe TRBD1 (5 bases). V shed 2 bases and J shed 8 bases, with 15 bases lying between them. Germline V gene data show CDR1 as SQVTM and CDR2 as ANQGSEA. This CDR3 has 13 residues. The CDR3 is CSVERTTGVEAFF. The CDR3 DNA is TGCAGCGTTGAAAGGACAACCGGCGTAGAAGCTTTCTTT.

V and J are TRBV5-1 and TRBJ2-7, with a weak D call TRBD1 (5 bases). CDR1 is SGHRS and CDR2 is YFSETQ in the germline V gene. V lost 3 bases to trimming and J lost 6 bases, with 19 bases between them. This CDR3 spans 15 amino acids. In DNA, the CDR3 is TGCGCCAGCAGCTCCTCCCGGGCAGGGTCGAGCGAGCAGTACTTC. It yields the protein CASSSSRAGSSEQYF.

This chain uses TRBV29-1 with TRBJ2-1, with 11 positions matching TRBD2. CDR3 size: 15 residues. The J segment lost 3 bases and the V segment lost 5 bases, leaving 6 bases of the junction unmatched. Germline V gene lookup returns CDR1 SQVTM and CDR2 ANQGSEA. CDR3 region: CSVNLAGGRYNEQFF. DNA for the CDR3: TGCAGCGTTAACTTAGCGGGAGGGCGCTACAATGAGCAGTTCTTC.

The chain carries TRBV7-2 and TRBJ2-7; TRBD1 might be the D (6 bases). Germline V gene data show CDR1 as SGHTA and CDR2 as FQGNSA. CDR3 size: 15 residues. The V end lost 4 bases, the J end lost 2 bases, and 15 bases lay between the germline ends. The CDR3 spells CASSSSGTITYEQYF. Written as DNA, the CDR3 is TGTGCCAGCAGCTCCTCCGGGACAATAACCTACGAGCAGTACTTC.

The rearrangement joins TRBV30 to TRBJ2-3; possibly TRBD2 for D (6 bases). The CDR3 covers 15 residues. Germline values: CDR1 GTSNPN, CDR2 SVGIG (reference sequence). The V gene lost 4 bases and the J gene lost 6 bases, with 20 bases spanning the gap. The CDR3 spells CAWTHNGGAVDTQYF. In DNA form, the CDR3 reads TGTGCCTGGACCCATAATGGCGGGGCCGTGGATACGCAGTATTTT.

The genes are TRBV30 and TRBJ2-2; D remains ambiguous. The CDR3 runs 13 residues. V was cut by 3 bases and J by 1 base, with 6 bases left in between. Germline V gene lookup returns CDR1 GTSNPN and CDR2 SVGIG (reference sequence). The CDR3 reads CAWSTQNTGELFF. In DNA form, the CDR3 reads TGTGCCTGGAGCACACAGAACACCGGGGAGCTGTTTTTT.

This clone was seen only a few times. CDR3 in DNA: TGCAGCGCGGCCAGGGAGGGTGGCAATCAGCCCCAGCATTTT. Amino acids: CSAAREGGNQPQHF. V usage is TRBV29-1 and J usage is TRBJ1-5; perhaps TRBD1 as D (5 bases). This CDR3 contains 14 residues. Germline V CDR1 and CDR2: SQVTM, ANQGSEA. The V end lost 7 bases, the J end lost 2 bases, and 15 bases lay between the germline ends.

The CDR3 DNA sequence: TGCAGTGTGGCGGGGGAGACCCAGTACTTC. Translation: CSVAGETQYF. V gene TRBV20-1 combines with J gene TRBJ2-5; D is perhaps TRBD2 (6 bases). The CDR3 spans 10 residues. Between the trimmed V and J ends, which lost 7 bases and 5 bases, there was a span of 8 bases. Germline CDR1 DFQATT, CDR2 SNEGSKA (reference sequence).

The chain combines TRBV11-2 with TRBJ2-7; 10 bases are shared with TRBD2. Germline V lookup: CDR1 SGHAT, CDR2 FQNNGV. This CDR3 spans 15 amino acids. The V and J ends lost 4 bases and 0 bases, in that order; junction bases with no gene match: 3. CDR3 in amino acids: CASSSLAGGSYEQYF. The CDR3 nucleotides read TGTGCCAGCAGCTCGTTAGCGGGAGGCTCCTACGAGCAGTACTTC.

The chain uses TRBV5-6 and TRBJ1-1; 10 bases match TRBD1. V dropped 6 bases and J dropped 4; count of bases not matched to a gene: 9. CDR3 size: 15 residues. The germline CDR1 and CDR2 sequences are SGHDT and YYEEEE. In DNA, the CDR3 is TGTGCCAGCACCATCCCGACAGGGGGCCTCACTGAAGCTTTCTTT. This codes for CASTIPTGGLTEAFF.

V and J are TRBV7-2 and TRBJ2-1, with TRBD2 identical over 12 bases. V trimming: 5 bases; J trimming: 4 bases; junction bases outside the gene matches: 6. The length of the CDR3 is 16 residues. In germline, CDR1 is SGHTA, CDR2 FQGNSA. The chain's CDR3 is CASSVTSGGAYNEQFF. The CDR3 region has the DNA TGTGCCAGCAGCGTGACTAGCGGGGGAGCTTACAATGAGCAGTTCTTC. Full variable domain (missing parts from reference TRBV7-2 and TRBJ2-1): GAGVSQSPSNKVTEKGKDVELRCDPISGHTALYWYRQSLGQGLEFLIYFQGNSAPDKSGLPSDRFSAERTGGSVSTLTIQRTQQEDSAVYLCASSVTSGGAYNEQFFGPGTRLTVL.

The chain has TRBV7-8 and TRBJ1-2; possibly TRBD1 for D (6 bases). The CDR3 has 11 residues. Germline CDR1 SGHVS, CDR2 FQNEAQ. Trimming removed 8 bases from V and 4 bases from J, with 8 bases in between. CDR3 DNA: TGTGCCAGCGGGGGCGGCTATGGCTACACCTTC. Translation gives CASGGGYGYTF.

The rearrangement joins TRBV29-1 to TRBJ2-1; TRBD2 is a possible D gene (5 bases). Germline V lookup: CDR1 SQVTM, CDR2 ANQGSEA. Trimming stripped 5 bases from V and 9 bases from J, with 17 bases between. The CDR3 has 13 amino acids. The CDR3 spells CSVIIAGMGEQFF. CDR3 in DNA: TGCAGCGTTATAATAGCCGGGATGGGTGAGCAGTTCTTC.

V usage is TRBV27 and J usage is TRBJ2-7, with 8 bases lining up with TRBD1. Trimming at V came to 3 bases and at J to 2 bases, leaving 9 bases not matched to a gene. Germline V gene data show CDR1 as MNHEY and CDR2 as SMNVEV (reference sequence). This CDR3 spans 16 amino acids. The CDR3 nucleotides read TGTGCCAGCAGTTTCCTTGGGACAGGAGTCCCCTACGAGCAGTACTTC. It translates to CASSFLGTGVPYEQYF.

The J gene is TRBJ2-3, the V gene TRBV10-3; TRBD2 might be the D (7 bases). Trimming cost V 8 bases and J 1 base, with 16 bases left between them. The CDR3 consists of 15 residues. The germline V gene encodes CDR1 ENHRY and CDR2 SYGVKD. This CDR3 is CAIGVQGGGTDTQYF. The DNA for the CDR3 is TGTGCCATCGGGGTACAGGGAGGGGGCACAGATACGCAGTATTTT.

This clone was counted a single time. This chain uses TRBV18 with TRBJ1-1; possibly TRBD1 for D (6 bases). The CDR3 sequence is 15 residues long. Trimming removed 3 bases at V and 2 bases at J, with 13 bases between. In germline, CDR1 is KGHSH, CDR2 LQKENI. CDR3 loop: CASSPQVTGNTEAFF. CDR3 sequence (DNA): TGTGCCAGCTCACCTCAAGTGACAGGTAACACTGAAGCTTTCTTT.

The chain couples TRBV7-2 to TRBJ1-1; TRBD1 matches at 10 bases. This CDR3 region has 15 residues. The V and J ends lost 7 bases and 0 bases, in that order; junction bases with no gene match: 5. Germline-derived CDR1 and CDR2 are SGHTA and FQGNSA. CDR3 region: CASNSGQGLNTEAFF. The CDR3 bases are TGTGCCAGCAACTCGGGACAGGGGTTGAACACTGAAGCTTTCTTT.

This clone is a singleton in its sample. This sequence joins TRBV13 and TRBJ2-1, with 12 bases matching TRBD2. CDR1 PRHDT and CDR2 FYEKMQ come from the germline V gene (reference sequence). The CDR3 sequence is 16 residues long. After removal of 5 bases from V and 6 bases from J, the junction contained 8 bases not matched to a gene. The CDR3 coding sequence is TGTGCCAGCAGCATTCCCGGACTAGCGGGATTCAATGAGCAGTTCTTC. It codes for CASSIPGLAGFNEQFF.

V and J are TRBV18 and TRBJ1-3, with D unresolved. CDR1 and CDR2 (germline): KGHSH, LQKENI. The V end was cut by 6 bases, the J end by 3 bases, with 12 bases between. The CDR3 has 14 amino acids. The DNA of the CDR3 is TGTGCCAGCTCCCAACAAAGAATTGGAAACACCATATATTTT. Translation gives CASSQQRIGNTIYF. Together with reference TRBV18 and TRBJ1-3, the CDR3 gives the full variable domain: NAGVMQNPRHLVRRRGQEARLRCSPMKGHSHVYWYRQLPEEGLKFMVYLQKENIIDESGMPKERFSAEFPKEGPSILRIQQVVRGDSAAYFCASSQQRIGNTIYFGEGSWLTVV.

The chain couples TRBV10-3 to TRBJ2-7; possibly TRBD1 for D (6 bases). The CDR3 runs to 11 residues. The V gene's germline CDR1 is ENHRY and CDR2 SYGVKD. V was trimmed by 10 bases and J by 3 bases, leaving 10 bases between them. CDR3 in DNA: TGTGCCACCCGAGGGGGCTACGAGCAGTACTTC. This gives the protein CATRGGYEQYF.